One sample yielded the 25 T cell receptor beta chains listed below, sequenced in a study of T-cell reconstitution after alpha-beta-depleted transplantation in children. Construction of the TCRbeta library involved unique molecular identifiers. TCRdb independently ran MiXCR on the PCR reads; one entry per CDR3 protein. This table holds about 980,000 distinct CDR3 sequences, 25% to 30% found once. Here the sequenced sample was PBMCs, mostly from graft donor cells, taken 360 days after TCRalphabeta/CD19-depleted stem cell transplant. The receptors derive from a boy under two years old who had a stem cell transplant for SCID, so the T cells may come from the graft donor.

This chain links TRBV6-1 with TRBJ2-5; 7 nucleotides match TRBD1. The CDR3 spans 14 residues. The trim removed 5 bases at V and 5 bases at J, leaving 8 bases unmatched. CDR1 and CDR2 (germline): MNHNS, SASEGT. The CDR3 reads CASSNDRAGETQYF. CDR3 DNA sequence: TGTGCCAGCAGTAATGACAGGGCAGGGGAGACCCAGTACTTC.

This clonotype was picked up many times. Relative to the germline gene, one junction end is altered; a read error may explain this. CDR3 sequence reads: CASSLEAGGTDTQYF. The DNA for the CDR3 is TGTGCCAGCAGCTTGGAGGCAGGGGGAACAGATACGCAGTATTTT. The chain combines TRBV5-1 with TRBJ2-3; TRBD1 matches 7 bases. Germline CDR1 is SGHRS and CDR2 is YFSETQ. This CDR3 is built from 15 residues.

The rearrangement uses TRBV18 and TRBJ2-3, with 8 bases lining up with TRBD2. The CDR3 covers 15 residues. The trim removed 1 base at V and 3 bases at J, leaving 3 bases unmatched. Germline V gene sequence: CDR1 KGHSH, CDR2 LQKENI. The CDR3 sequence: CASSPRGGTTDTQYF. CDR3 coding DNA: TGTGCCAGCTCACCACGCGGGGGGACGACAGATACGCAGTATTTT.

This clonotype was recorded a few times. The rearrangement links TRBV15 to TRBJ2-5; D gene uncertain. The CDR3 consists of 14 residues. The V end was cut by 2 bases, the J end by 4 bases, with 11 bases between. CDR1 and CDR2 (germline): LNHNV, YYDKDF (reference sequence). The CDR3 reads CATSRHGRLETQYF. The CDR3 nucleotides read TGTGCCACCAGCAGACATGGACGGCTAGAGACCCAGTACTTC.

The table lists this clonotype with a count of one. V gene TRBV28 combines with J gene TRBJ2-7; 7 bases agree with TRBD1. Losses at the gene ends were 8 bases for V and 5 bases for J; bases not matched to a gene: 9. This CDR3 region has 13 residues. Per the germline V gene, CDR1 is MDHEN and CDR2 is SYDVKM. This CDR3 is CASCRGFTHEQYF. CDR3 coding DNA: TGTGCCAGCTGCAGGGGGTTTACCCACGAGCAGTACTTC.

The CDR3 nucleotides are TGTGCCAGCAGCCAAGTGGGGGTTCGTCAAGAGACCCAGTACTTC. Amino acids: CASSQVGVRQETQYF. This chain uses TRBV3-1 with TRBJ2-5; D possibly matches TRBD1 or TRBD2 (5 bases each). Germline V gene lookup returns CDR1 LGHDT and CDR2 YNNKEL (reference sequence). V lost 1 base and J 2 bases, leaving 11 bases between the germline ends. The length of the CDR3 is 15 residues.

This clonotype was counted only a few times. The chain couples TRBV5-1 to TRBJ2-3; the D call may be TRBD1 or TRBD2 (5 bases each). The CDR3 runs to 14 residues. The V end was cut by 3 bases, the J end by 2 bases, with 10 bases between. From germline, CDR1 is SGHRS and CDR2 YFSETQ. The chain's CDR3 is CASSWDVPTDTQYF. DNA for the CDR3: TGCGCCAGCAGCTGGGACGTCCCCACAGATACGCAGTATTTT.

The chain has TRBV4-1 and TRBJ1-2, with D possibly matching TRBD1 (5 bases). Looked up from germline, CDR1 is MGHRA and CDR2 is YSYEKL. The CDR3 loop spans 14 amino acids. V was shortened by 0 bases and J by 4 bases, with 9 bases between the two germline ends. This CDR3 reads CASSQDRDSYGYTF. The DNA of the CDR3 is TGCGCCAGCAGCCAAGACAGGGATAGCTATGGCTACACCTTC.

This sequence joins TRBV29-1 and TRBJ2-3, with D perhaps being TRBD1 or TRBD2 (5 bases each). In germline, CDR1 is SQVTM, CDR2 ANQGSEA. This CDR3 comprises 12 residues. Trimming shortened V by 8 bases and J by 0 bases, and 9 bases separated the two germline ends. The CDR3 loop is CSFRDSTDTQYF. The CDR3 DNA sequence: TGCAGCTTCCGGGACAGCACAGATACGCAGTATTTT.

This chain uses TRBV4-1 with TRBJ1-5, with D unclear. The germline CDR1 and CDR2 sequences are MGHRA and YSYEKL. Deletions cut 4 bases from V and 5 bases from J, with 12 bases between. The CDR3 covers 14 residues. CDR3 in DNA: TGCGCCAGCAGCCCCGGATCGGTCTATCAGCCCCAGCATTTT. Translating it yields CASSPGSVYQPQHF.

The chain employs TRBV7-9 and TRBJ1-4, with 7 positions matching TRBD1. The CDR3 totals 16 residues. From germline, CDR1 is SEHNR and CDR2 FQNEAQ (reference sequence). J lost 8 bases, V lost 0 bases, and 9 bases had no gene match. The CDR3 protein is CASSLARQGFGEKLFF. The CDR3, as DNA: TGTGCCAGCAGCTTAGCCCGACAGGGCTTCGGAGAAAAACTGTTTTTT.

The rearrangement uses TRBV20-1 and TRBJ2-1; 8 positions match TRBD2. The V segment lost 6 bases and the J segment 8 bases; nucleotides outside the gene matches: 3. Germline loops: CDR1 DFQATT, CDR2 SNEGSKA (reference sequence). There are 11 residues in the CDR3. CDR3 in amino acids: CSAGGAYEQFF. The CDR3 DNA follows: TGCAGTGCCGGGGGGGCCTATGAGCAGTTCTTC.

V gene TRBV5-1 combines with J gene TRBJ1-1, with 8 bases matching TRBD1. Losses at the gene ends were 4 bases for V and 7 bases for J; bases not matched to a gene: 6. Per germline, CDR1 SGHRS and CDR2 YFSETQ. The CDR3 runs to 13 residues. CDR3 coding DNA: TGCGCCAGCAGCCCGGACAGGGCTGGTGAAGCTTTCTTT. Translation: CASSPDRAGEAFF.

The chain couples TRBV9 to TRBJ2-5; D uncertain. The V gene's germline CDR1 is SGDLS and CDR2 YYNGEE. V was clipped by 0 bases and J by 2 bases, with 17 bases between them. The CDR3 is 17 amino acids. CDR3 protein: CASSVGPVVRRQETQYF. The CDR3, as DNA: TGTGCCAGCAGCGTAGGACCCGTGGTCCGGCGGCAAGAGACCCAGTACTTC.

This clonotype showed up just a few times. V usage is TRBV28 and J usage is TRBJ1-3; no firm D call. V lost 4 bases and J lost 3, with 13 bases in between. The CDR3 runs 15 residues. Germline V gene sequence: CDR1 MDHEN, CDR2 SYDVKM. CDR3 loop: CASSYQRLGGNTIYF. For the CDR3, the DNA is TGTGCCAGCAGTTACCAGAGGTTAGGTGGAAACACCATATATTTT.

This clonotype has a handful of counts. The rearrangement joins TRBV10-3 to TRBJ2-7; TRBD2 matches at 8 bases. Germline lookup yields CDR1 ENHRY and CDR2 SYGVKD. V dropped 10 bases and J dropped 3; count of bases not matched to a gene: 5. CDR3 length equals 12 residues. DNA for the CDR3: TGTGCCACAGGGACTAGTATCTACGAGCAGTACTTC. Translation: CATGTSIYEQYF.

This clonotype was detected a few times. V and J are TRBV5-1 and TRBJ2-5, with 7 bases fitting TRBD1. There are 14 residues in the CDR3. Germline-derived CDR1 and CDR2 are SGHRS and YFSETQ. V was pared by 3 bases and J by 5 bases, with 7 bases of the junction left unmatched. Here the CDR3 DNA reads TGCGCCAGCAGCTCGACAGGGTTCGGGGAGACCCAGTACTTC. Translating it yields CASSSTGFGETQYF.

The chain carries TRBV6-5 and TRBJ1-1; 8 bases are a match to TRBD1. CDR1 and CDR2 (germline): MNHEY, SVGAGI. Trimming cost V 0 bases and J 5 bases; bases outside gene matches: 5. This CDR3 spans 15 amino acids. The CDR3 here is CASSYSGRTGTEAFF. The CDR3 region has the DNA TGTGCCAGCAGTTACTCAGGCAGGACAGGGACTGAAGCTTTCTTT.

This clonotype turned up a few times. This sequence joins TRBV12-3 or TRBV12-4 and TRBJ1-5; a possible D gene is TRBD1 (6 bases). This CDR3 comprises 14 residues. Deletions cut 6 bases from V and 5 bases from J, with 14 bases between. The CDR3 protein is CASSKGTSDQPQHF. In nucleotides, the CDR3 is TGTGCCAGCAGCAAAGGGACATCTGATCAGCCCCAGCATTTT.

V and J are TRBV5-1 and TRBJ2-1; D possibly corresponds to TRBD2 (6 bases). Germline CDR1 is SGHRS and CDR2 is YFSETQ. Trimming shortened V by 3 bases and J by 5 bases, and 12 bases separated the two germline ends. CDR3 length equals 14 residues. The CDR3: CASSSTRGNNEQFF. The CDR3 nucleotides are TGCGCCAGCAGCTCCACTCGGGGGAACAATGAGCAGTTCTTC. The full variable domain, its missing parts supplied by reference TRBV5-1 and TRBJ2-1, is KAGVTQTPRYLIKTRGQQVTLSCSPISGHRSVSWYQQTPGQGLQFLFEYFSETQRNKGNFPGRFSGRQFSNSRSEMNVSTLELGDSALYLCASSSTRGNNEQFFGPGTRLTVL.

This clonotype has just a few counts. This chain joins TRBV12-3 or TRBV12-4 and TRBJ2-2; possibly TRBD1 or TRBD2 for D (5 bases each). CDR3 size: 16 residues. V lost 5 bases to trimming and J lost 6 bases, with 19 bases between them. The CDR3 bases are TGTGCCAGCAGTCCGTCCCTGGGGGTTGGTCCCGGGGAGCTGTTTTTT. Its translation: CASSPSLGVGPGELFF.

The V gene is TRBV20-1, the J gene TRBJ2-7; D is perhaps TRBD1 (6 bases). Looked up from germline, CDR1 is DFQATT and CDR2 is SNEGSKA (reference sequence). The germline V and J ends were trimmed by 1 base and 7 bases, with 14 bases remaining between them. CDR3 size: 13 residues. The CDR3 sequence is CSARARGPGEQYF. The CDR3 DNA follows: TGCAGTGCTAGAGCCAGGGGACCGGGGGAGCAGTACTTC.

This clonotype turned up a few times. V is TRBV6-5 and J is TRBJ2-3; the D gene is possibly TRBD1 (6 bases). The germline CDR1 and CDR2 sequences are MNHEY and SVGAGI. This CDR3 region has 15 residues. Trimming pared 3 bases from V and 1 base from J, leaving 11 bases between. CDR3: CASSYYTGRTDTQYF. Here the CDR3 DNA reads TGTGCCAGCAGTTATTACACAGGGCGCACAGATACGCAGTATTTT.

The V call is TRBV7-2, the J call TRBJ2-7; a possible D gene is TRBD2 (5 bases). V was clipped by 1 base and J by 3 bases, with 19 bases between them. The CDR3 runs to 17 residues. Germline-derived CDR1 and CDR2 are SGHTA and FQGNSA. The CDR3: CASSLGGGAGRVYEQYF. CDR3 sequence (DNA): TGTGCCAGCAGCTTAGGCGGAGGAGCAGGACGGGTCTACGAGCAGTACTTC.

A remark on this clonotype: This sequence may be a read error, since a much larger clone differs from it by one base. The CDR3 sequence is CASSQDWLAGYNEEFF. In nucleotides, the CDR3 is TGCGCCAGCAGCCAAGATTGGCTAGCGGGGTACAATGAGGAGTTCTTC. This sequence joins TRBV4-3 and TRBJ2-1; 9 bases are shared with TRBD2. CDR1 is LGHNA and CDR2 is YSLEER in the germline V gene. The CDR3 has 16 amino acids.